The source of this T cell receptor (beta chain) is a study of blood T cell repertoires in COVID-19. The table lists this clone with a few counts. CDR3 length: 16 amino acids. CDR1 is LGHNA and CDR2 is YNFKEQ in the germline V gene. The V and J ends lost 1 base and 9 bases, in that order; junction bases with no gene match: 7. Generated by immunoSEQ multiplex PCR, the TCRdb table keeps only in-frame clones and is missing some. Of under 400,000 clones listed, approximately 88% are singletons. The TCR was taken from a woman aged 25 to 45 with COVID-19, enrolled during active disease. Material for sequencing was peripheral blood. V gene TRBV4-2 combines with J gene TRBJ1-6; 9 positions agree with TRBD1. CDR3 in DNA: TGTGCCAGCAGCCAAGTAGGAGGGACAGGGAGTTCACCCCTCCACTTT. The encoded protein is CASSQVGGTGSSPLHF.